Below are 21 T cell receptor beta chains sequenced from a single sample in a study of cytomegalovirus exposure and HLA in healthy donors. PCR used 60 Vbeta primers and 13 Jbeta primers. Repertoires were generated with immunoSEQ multiplex PCR, while TCRdb's copy carries only in-frame clones and drops some. The sample carries 110,000 or so clones, 82% recorded once. The specimen was PBMCs. The receptors come from a woman aged 18 to 35 in good health and CMV-seronegative.

The chain employs TRBV7-9 and TRBJ2-2; D gene uncertain. In germline, CDR1 is SEHNR, CDR2 FQNEAQ (reference sequence). V gave up 2 bases and J gave up 1 base, with 8 bases separating them. The CDR3 contains 15 residues. DNA of the CDR3: TGTGCCAGCAGCTTATACCAGGAGAACACCGGGGAGCTGTTTTTT. This translates into CASSLYQENTGELFF.

The CDR3 DNA is TGTGCCAGCTCACCAGTCCGGGGGGTCACCGGGGAGCTGTTTTTT. It translates to CASSPVRGVTGELFF. V and J are TRBV18 and TRBJ2-2; 7 positions agree with TRBD2. V shed 2 bases and J 4 bases; nucleotides not matched to a gene: 4. The germline gives CDR1 KGHSH, CDR2 LQKENI. The CDR3 is made up of 15 amino acids.

This sequence joins TRBV18 and TRBJ2-1, with D unresolved. Trimming left V 6 bases short and J 7 bases short, with 13 bases between. Germline CDR1 and CDR2: KGHSH and LQKENI. The CDR3 consists of 13 residues. In nucleotides, the CDR3 is TGTGCCAGCTCCCTATCCTCCGGGAATGAGCAGTTCTTC. The encoded protein is CASSLSSGNEQFF.

This sequence joins TRBV28 and TRBJ2-7; 12 bases agree with TRBD2. The CDR3 sequence is 15 residues long. J lost 3 bases, V lost 5 bases, and 5 bases had no gene match. From germline, CDR1 is MDHEN and CDR2 SYDVKM. The CDR3 DNA follows: TGTGCCAGCAGTCCAGAGGGACTAGCGGGCTACGAGCAGTACTTC. Its protein product is CASSPEGLAGYEQYF.

This clone came up a few times. The chain recombines TRBV5-8 with TRBJ1-5; no firm D call. Trimming stripped 0 bases from V and 9 bases from J, with 4 bases between. This CDR3 is 11 amino acids long. Germline CDR1 reads SGHTS; CDR2 reads YDEGEE. The CDR3 loop reads CASSLEPPQHF. CDR3 sequence (DNA): TGTGCCAGCAGCTTGGAGCCGCCCCAGCATTTT. Using reference TRBV5-8 and TRBJ1-5 for the parts outside the CDR3, the full variable domain is EAGVTQSPTHLIKTRGQQATLRCSPISGHTSVYWYQQALGLGLQFLLWYDEGEERNRGNFPPRFSGRQFPNYSSELNVNALELEDSALYLCASSLEPPQHFGDGTRLSIL.

The chain couples TRBV10-1 to TRBJ1-6; 9 bases map to TRBD1. This CDR3 spans 16 amino acids. From germline, CDR1 is WNHNN and CDR2 SYGVQD (reference sequence). V was clipped by 5 bases and J by 8 bases; unmatched bases: 10. CDR3 amino acids: CASSQVRDREYSPLHF. CDR3 coding DNA: TGCGCCAGCAGTCAAGTCCGGGACAGGGAATATTCACCCCTCCACTTT.

This chain uses TRBV13 with TRBJ2-1; TRBD2 matches 8 bases. V trimming: 5 bases; J trimming: 10 bases; junction bases outside the gene matches: 10. The CDR3 has 14 residues. Germline values: CDR1 PRHDT, CDR2 FYEKMQ (reference sequence). Written as DNA, the CDR3 is TGTGCCAGCAGCCCTGGGACTAGGGCTGACGAGCAGTTCTTC. As protein: CASSPGTRADEQFF.

This clone has just a few counts. The chain joins TRBV5-1 to TRBJ1-2; TRBD1 is a possible D gene (5 bases). Germline loops: CDR1 SGHRS, CDR2 YFSETQ. The CDR3 runs 13 residues. V lost 0 bases, J lost 2 bases, and 5 bases lay in between. CDR3 residues: CASSLDRNYGYTF. DNA for the CDR3: TGCGCCAGCAGCTTGGACAGGAACTATGGCTACACCTTC.

The V and J genes are TRBV10-2 and TRBJ1-3; 11 nucleotides agree with TRBD1. V trimming: 2 bases; J trimming: 7 bases; junction bases outside the gene matches: 4. This CDR3 contains 15 residues. Per the germline V gene, CDR1 is WSHSY and CDR2 is SAAADI. The CDR3: CASSEEGQGVNTIYF. The CDR3 nucleotides are TGCGCCAGCAGTGAGGAGGGACAGGGGGTGAACACCATATATTTT.

This chain joins TRBV5-8 and TRBJ1-5, with 7 bases matching TRBD1. V shed 0 bases and J 1 base; nucleotides not matched to a gene: 1. Per the germline V gene, CDR1 is SGHTS and CDR2 is YDEGEE. There are 15 residues in the CDR3. The CDR3 sequence: CASSLGTGSNQPQHF. The CDR3 nucleotides are TGTGCCAGCAGCTTGGGGACAGGCAGCAATCAGCCCCAGCATTTT. The whole variable domain, filled in from reference TRBV5-8 and TRBJ1-5, reads EAGVTQSPTHLIKTRGQQATLRCSPISGHTSVYWYQQALGLGLQFLLWYDEGEERNRGNFPPRFSGRQFPNYSSELNVNALELEDSALYLCASSLGTGSNQPQHFGDGTRLSIL.

This clone has only a few counts. The chain is built from TRBV7-2 and TRBJ2-3; weak D call: TRBD2 (5 bases). The CDR3 totals 14 residues. With 0 bases removed from V and 1 base from J, the gap between germline ends came to 5 bases. CDR1 is SGHTA and CDR2 is FQGNSA in the germline V gene. The CDR3 sequence is CASSLARGTDTQYF. The CDR3 DNA is TGTGCCAGCAGCTTAGCGCGGGGCACAGATACGCAGTATTTT.

In DNA, the CDR3 is TGTGCCAGCAGCCAAGTAACAGGTCGCGACTATGGCTACACCTTC. Translating gives CASSQVTGRDYGYTF. V and J are TRBV4-2 and TRBJ1-2, with TRBD1 as a possible D gene (5 bases). Germline CDR1 LGHNA, CDR2 YNFKEQ. The V gene lost 1 base and the J gene lost 3 bases, with 12 bases spanning the gap. CDR3 length: 15 amino acids.

This clone occurred a few times. Here the CDR3 DNA reads TGTGCCAGCAGCTCACTAGGCGGCTCCACTGAAGCTTTCTTT. Protein product: CASSSLGGSTEAFF. The V call is TRBV7-2, the J call TRBJ1-1; D is undetermined. Germline loops: CDR1 SGHTA, CDR2 FQGNSA. The CDR3 consists of 14 residues. Trimming took 4 bases from V and 4 from J, leaving 13 bases between them.

This clone was counted once. The rearrangement uses TRBV9 and TRBJ1-1; 7 bases line up with TRBD1. CDR3 length: 13 residues. Per the germline V gene, CDR1 is SGDLS and CDR2 is YYNGEE. J lost 5 bases, V lost 3 bases, and 4 bases had no gene match. CDR3 sequence: CASSETGATEAFF. CDR3 DNA sequence: TGTGCCAGCAGCGAAACAGGGGCTACTGAAGCTTTCTTT.

This chain joins TRBV2 and TRBJ1-5, with 8 bases aligning to TRBD1. Looked up from germline, CDR1 is SNHLY and CDR2 is FYNNEI. The CDR3 runs to 14 residues. With 6 bases clipped from V and 4 bases from J, the junction kept 5 bases outside the gene matches. CDR3: CASSGTGGNQPQHF. In nucleotides, the CDR3 is TGTGCCAGCAGCGGGACAGGAGGGAATCAGCCCCAGCATTTT.

This chain uses TRBV5-1 with TRBJ1-4, with D unclear. CDR3 length: 14 amino acids. V lost 2 bases to trimming and J lost 6 bases, with 11 bases between them. Germline V lookup: CDR1 SGHRS, CDR2 YFSETQ. DNA for the CDR3: TGCGCCAGCAGCTTCGGCCTAGAGTATGAAAAACTGTTTTTT. The encoded protein is CASSFGLEYEKLFF.

This clone showed up just once. The chain joins TRBV20-1 to TRBJ2-1; tentative D call: TRBD1 (5 bases). V shed 1 base and J shed 7 bases, with 5 bases lying between them. Germline assignment: CDR1 DFQATT and CDR2 SNEGSKA (reference sequence). The CDR3 contains 11 residues. Here the CDR3 reads CSARAGNEQFF. For the CDR3, the DNA is TGCAGTGCTAGAGCAGGGAATGAGCAGTTCTTC.

The chain carries TRBV6-5 and TRBJ1-3; the D is unclear. The CDR3 length is 15 residues. Deletions cut 0 bases from V and 8 bases from J, with 14 bases between. CDR1 and CDR2 (germline): MNHEY, SVGAGI. In nucleotides, the CDR3 is TGTGCCAGCAGTTACTCGAATAGGGCCGGGGACACCATATATTTT. This gives the protein CASSYSNRAGDTIYF.

CDR3 in DNA: TGTGCCAGCGGACTATCCGGGACAGGAGCCTACGAGCAGTACTTC. It codes for CASGLSGTGAYEQYF. J is TRBJ2-7 and V is TRBV27; 8 nucleotides line up with TRBD1. V trimming: 8 bases; J trimming: 2 bases; junction bases outside the gene matches: 11. This CDR3 contains 15 residues. Germline CDR1 MNHEY, CDR2 SMNVEV (reference sequence).

CDR3 DNA sequence: TGTGCCAGTAGTATAGGGACAGGGAGAGAGACCCAGTACTTC. It codes for CASSIGTGRETQYF. This chain connects TRBV19 to TRBJ2-5; TRBD1 matches at 8 bases. Trimming at V came to 1 base and at J to 4 bases, leaving 2 bases not matched to a gene. Germline CDR1 is LNHDA and CDR2 is SQIVND (reference sequence). The CDR3 covers 14 residues.

The chain couples TRBV7-2 to TRBJ2-5; no firm D call. V lost 3 bases and J 5 bases, leaving 7 bases between the germline ends. The CDR3 has 12 residues. The germline CDR1 and CDR2 sequences are SGHTA and FQGNSA. CDR3 amino acids: CASSLILETQYF. CDR3 in DNA: TGTGCCAGCAGCTTGATACTGGAGACCCAGTACTTC.